These 31 T cell receptor beta chains came from one sample sequenced in a study of response to subunit inactivated influenza vaccine (dated by TCRdb to the late 2010s). Preparation of the library involved RT-PCR. The instrument given in TCRdb is Illumina HiSeq 2500. TCRdb handled the public reads itself, with Q25 trimming in fastp and clone calling in MiXCR, and kept productive beta chains. Every entry covers one CDR3 protein and lists the most common genes and DNA from its rows. The sample table holds under 550,000 distinct CDR3 sequences, of which 6% to 9% were seen once. Over 10% of the sample is held by the ten biggest clonotypes. The source material was PBMCs from blood, sampled less than 30 months after vaccination. Every receptor here comes from a man aged 45 to 75 who received an inactivated influenza vaccine. Donor details come from another sample of the same person, matched by shared clones.

In this sample, this clonotype turned up many times. The chain recombines TRBV10-3 with TRBJ2-7; 10 positions agree with TRBD1. The CDR3 loop spans 16 amino acids. The germline V gene has CDR1 ENHRY and CDR2 SYGVKD. V was pared by 3 bases and J by 5 bases, with 10 bases of the junction left unmatched. CDR3 amino acids: CAISDPPGQGSNEQYF. The CDR3 bases are TGTGCCATCAGTGACCCACCGGGACAGGGGTCTAACGAGCAGTACTTC.

This clonotype has only a few counts. This chain joins TRBV20-1 and TRBJ2-3, with 8 bases matching TRBD2. Germline V lookup: CDR1 DFQATT, CDR2 SNEGSKA (reference sequence). The V segment lost 5 bases and the J segment 8 bases; nucleotides outside the gene matches: 18. The CDR3 contains 16 residues. CDR3 loop: CSAAGAAGAPEGTQYF. Written as DNA, the CDR3 is TGCAGTGCTGCGGGCGCAGCGGGAGCCCCTGAGGGTACGCAGTATTTT.

This clonotype turned up a few times. The chain recombines TRBV4-1 with TRBJ2-3; D is perhaps TRBD2 (6 bases). There are 15 residues in the CDR3. V was clipped by 4 bases and J by 2 bases, with 13 bases between them. CDR1 and CDR2 from the germline V gene are MGHRA and YSYEKL. CDR3 DNA: TGCGCCAGCAGCCTGACCGGGACTGACACAGATACGCAGTATTTT. Translation: CASSLTGTDTDTQYF.

Many counts were recorded for this clonotype. The rearrangement links TRBV12-3 or TRBV12-4 to TRBJ2-7; TRBD1 matches 10 bases. There are 15 residues in the CDR3. V shed 6 bases and J 2 bases; nucleotides not matched to a gene: 7. The CDR3 DNA reads TGTGCCAGCAGCCTGGGACAGGGGAGCACCTACGAGCAGTACTTC. Translated, it gives CASSLGQGSTYEQYF.

This clonotype was seen a few times. The V gene is TRBV2, the J gene TRBJ2-3; possible D gene TRBD2, 6 bases. Germline-derived CDR1 and CDR2 are SNHLY and FYNNEI. The CDR3 is made up of 13 amino acids. V was shortened by 7 bases and J by 4 bases, with 12 bases between the two germline ends. The CDR3 sequence is CASKKRAADTQYF. Written as DNA, the CDR3 is TGTGCCAGCAAAAAGCGGGCCGCAGATACGCAGTATTTT.

This clonotype was seen at least ten times. The genes are TRBV11-2 and TRBJ1-1; D is unresolved. Germline V gene data show CDR1 as SGHAT and CDR2 as FQNNGV. This CDR3 has 15 amino acids. V gave up 0 bases and J gave up 1 base, with 9 bases separating them. This chain's CDR3 is CASSLEAGRNTEAFF. The CDR3 DNA sequence: TGTGCCAGCAGCTTAGAAGCGGGGAGGAACACTGAAGCTTTCTTT.

Many counts were recorded for this clonotype. The V gene is TRBV29-1, the J gene TRBJ1-1; 7 bases are shared with TRBD1. V lost 7 bases and J lost 5; bases outside the gene matches: 13. CDR1 is SQVTM and CDR2 is ANQGSEA in the germline V gene. The length of the CDR3 is 14 residues. The DNA of the CDR3 is TGCAGCGCAGGGGGACGGGGGCCGGGGACTGAAGCTTTCTTT. This encodes CSAGGRGPGTEAFF.

This clonotype has just a few counts. V and J are TRBV18 and TRBJ2-1; TRBD2 matches at 10 bases. Trimming cost V 3 bases and J 2 bases; bases outside gene matches: 7. The CDR3 has 17 residues. Germline-derived CDR1 and CDR2 are KGHSH and LQKENI. The CDR3, as DNA: TGTGCCAGCTCACCTCGCCCTAGCGGGAGTACCTACAATGAGCAGTTCTTC. Protein: CASSPRPSGSTYNEQFF.

J is TRBJ2-1 and V is TRBV30, with 11 bases that match TRBD2. V was pared by 1 base and J by 15 bases, with 5 bases of the junction left unmatched. Germline V CDR1 and CDR2: GTSNPN, SVGIG (reference sequence). CDR3 length equals 12 residues. The CDR3 sequence is CAWSGPSGGSFF. In DNA, the CDR3 is TGTGCCTGGAGTGGCCCTAGCGGGGGGTCGTTCTTC.

This clonotype has just a few counts. The chain uses TRBV10-3 and TRBJ2-7; TRBD1 matches at 9 bases. Germline trimming cut 6 bases from V and 3 bases from J; bases unmatched to any gene: 9. Germline V gene data show CDR1 as ENHRY and CDR2 as SYGVKD. The CDR3 covers 15 residues. The CDR3 spells CAIRSTGGANYEQYF. In nucleotides, the CDR3 is TGTGCCATCAGGAGCACAGGGGGCGCGAACTACGAGCAGTACTTC.

This clonotype was detected ten times or more. The V and J genes are TRBV14 and TRBJ2-3; D call uncertain. Trimming took 1 base from V and 3 from J, leaving 8 bases between them. Germline V gene sequence: CDR1 SGHDN, CDR2 FVKESK. CDR3 length: 14 residues. The CDR3 spells CASSQGQMTDTQYF. The CDR3 coding sequence is TGTGCCAGCAGCCAAGGTCAGATGACAGATACGCAGTATTTT. Together with reference TRBV14 and TRBJ2-3, the CDR3 gives the full variable domain: EAGVTQFPSHSVIEKGQTVTLRCDPISGHDNLYWYRRVMGKEIKFLLHFVKESKQDESGMPNNRFLAERTGGTYSTLKVQPAELEDSGVYFCASSQGQMTDTQYFGPGTRLTVL.

This clonotype was detected ten times or more. The chain joins TRBV5-1 to TRBJ2-1, with a weak D call TRBD2 (7 bases). V lost 0 bases and J 5 bases, leaving 15 bases between the germline ends. Germline V lookup: CDR1 SGHRS, CDR2 YFSETQ. This CDR3 region has 16 residues. CDR3 loop: CASSLEPQGGDNEQFF. In DNA form, the CDR3 reads TGCGCCAGCAGCTTGGAGCCTCAAGGGGGGGACAATGAGCAGTTCTTC.

This clonotype was counted many times. The gene calls are TRBV28 and TRBJ2-1; 8 bases match TRBD2. J was trimmed by 4 bases and V by 5 bases; bases with no gene match: 10. Germline CDR1 reads MDHEN; CDR2 reads SYDVKM. This CDR3 is 16 amino acids long. CDR3: CASSPPWGGGYNEQFF. In DNA, the CDR3 is TGTGCCAGCAGTCCACCTTGGGGCGGGGGGTACAATGAGCAGTTCTTC.

This clonotype was detected only a few times. The CDR3 DNA reads as TGCAGCCTTGGACAGTTCGGCACAGATACGCAGTATTTT. Encoded protein: CSLGQFGTDTQYF. The rearrangement joins TRBV29-1 to TRBJ2-3; weak D call: TRBD1 (6 bases). Germline V CDR1 and CDR2: SQVTM, ANQGSEA. V was cut by 8 bases and J by 1 base, with 13 bases left in between. CDR3 length: 13 amino acids.

This chain connects TRBV20-1 to TRBJ2-7, with 8 bases lining up with TRBD2. From germline, CDR1 is DFQATT and CDR2 SNEGSKA (reference sequence). The CDR3 totals 12 residues. Trimming at V came to 6 bases and at J to 5 bases, leaving 6 bases not matched to a gene. The CDR3, as DNA: TGCAGTGCCAGGAGCGGGAGTCACGAGCAGTACTTC. Translated: CSARSGSHEQYF.

This chain joins TRBV18 and TRBJ2-1, with D tentatively TRBD1 (5 bases). V gave up 4 bases and J gave up 5 bases, with 18 bases separating them. From germline, CDR1 is KGHSH and CDR2 LQKENI. CDR3 length: 16 residues. The CDR3 here is CASSRYQQGFNNEQFF. DNA of the CDR3: TGTGCCAGCTCACGATACCAGCAGGGATTTAACAATGAGCAGTTCTTC.

This clonotype turned up a few times. The junction does not match germline at one end; this may be a read error. The rearrangement uses TRBV7-9 and TRBJ2-3, with a tentative D call TRBD2 (5 bases). Germline lookup yields CDR1 SEHNR and CDR2 FQNEAQ (reference sequence). The CDR3 has 13 residues. In nucleotides, the CDR3 is TGTGCCAGCAGCTCCCTAAAATCTCAAAGAGGAGGTTTT. Amino acid sequence: CASSSLKSQRGGF.

This clonotype was observed a few times. This rearrangement joins TRBV29-1 to TRBJ1-1, with D hard to call. The CDR3 runs 12 residues. In germline, CDR1 is SQVTM, CDR2 ANQGSEA. Trimming took off 4 bases at V and 1 base at J, with 7 bases between the two ends. CDR3 DNA: TGCAGCGTTGGACACGAGAACACTGAAGCTTTCTTT. It is translated as CSVGHENTEAFF. The variable domain in full, with the rest retrieved from reference TRBV29-1 and TRBJ1-1, is SAVISQKPSRDICQRGTSLTIQCQVDSQVTMMFWYRQQPGQSLTLIATANQGSEATYESGFVIDKFPISRPNLTFSTLTVSNMSPEDSSIYLCSVGHENTEAFFGQGTRLTVV.

There are a few counts of this clonotype. The chain is built from TRBV18 and TRBJ2-3, with 10 bases that match TRBD2. The CDR3 has 16 residues. Germline loops: CDR1 KGHSH, CDR2 LQKENI. The ends lost 6 bases at V and 6 bases at J; junction bases unmatched: 12. The DNA for the CDR3 is TGTGCCAGCTCCCGACAACTAGCGGGAAGATCCGATACGCAGTATTTT. Translated, it gives CASSRQLAGRSDTQYF.

This clonotype was observed a handful of times. This sequence joins TRBV12-3 or TRBV12-4 and TRBJ2-1; D is unresolved. Trimming cost V 3 bases and J 2 bases, with 14 bases left between them. The CDR3 runs to 16 residues. In DNA form, the CDR3 reads TGTGCCAGCAGTTTTGGGTTTAGGAACGCCTACAATGAGCAGTTCTTC. As protein: CASSFGFRNAYNEQFF.

V and J are TRBV29-1 and TRBJ2-1; the D gene is possibly TRBD2 (5 bases). Trimming left V 3 bases short and J 2 bases short, with 11 bases between. The germline V gene encodes CDR1 SQVTM and CDR2 ANQGSEA. The CDR3 sequence is 14 residues long. CDR3 protein: CSVDEGLTYNEQFF. For the CDR3, the DNA is TGCAGCGTTGACGAGGGCCTGACCTACAATGAGCAGTTCTTC.

This clonotype showed up just a few times. This chain links TRBV20-1 with TRBJ2-3, with D perhaps TRBD1 (5 bases). Trimming cost V 8 bases and J 2 bases, with 17 bases left between them. CDR3 size: 14 residues. Germline values: CDR1 DFQATT, CDR2 SNEGSKA (reference sequence). The CDR3 loop reads CSSQGIRATDTQYF. CDR3 nucleotides: TGCAGTTCCCAGGGAATTAGGGCCACAGATACGCAGTATTTT.

V gene TRBV7-9 combines with J gene TRBJ2-1; D unclear. The CDR3 spans 16 residues. Germline assignment: CDR1 SEHNR and CDR2 FQNEAQ (reference sequence). The germline V and J ends were trimmed by 3 bases and 0 bases, with 12 bases remaining between them. The CDR3 spells CASSFLVRSSYNEQFF. Written as DNA, the CDR3 is TGTGCCAGCAGCTTTCTTGTGCGGAGCTCCTACAATGAGCAGTTCTTC.

V is TRBV18 and J is TRBJ2-1, with TRBD2 matching over 12 bases. Germline lookup yields CDR1 KGHSH and CDR2 LQKENI. The CDR3 runs 18 residues. V trimming: 0 bases; J trimming: 1 base; junction bases outside the gene matches: 4. For the CDR3, the DNA is TGTGCCAGCTCACCACCCGGACTAGCGGGAAAATCCTACAATGAGCAGTTCTTC. The encoded protein is CASSPPGLAGKSYNEQFF. The variable domain in full, completed from reference TRBV18 and TRBJ2-1, reads NAGVMQNPRHLVRRRGQEARLRCSPMKGHSHVYWYRQLPEEGLKFMVYLQKENIIDESGMPKERFSAEFPKEGPSILRIQQVVRGDSAAYFCASSPPGLAGKSYNEQFFGPGTRLTVL.

This clonotype has a handful of counts. The chain has TRBV5-4 and TRBJ2-5; unclear D gene. The CDR3 consists of 15 residues. Germline V gene sequence: CDR1 SGHNT, CDR2 YYREEE (reference sequence). The V gene lost 4 bases and the J gene lost 5 bases, with 18 bases spanning the gap. In DNA, the CDR3 is TGTGCCAGCAGCCCTGATTCTGTTAGCAGGGAGACCCAGTACTTC. Amino acids: CASSPDSVSRETQYF.

The chain combines TRBV6-2 or TRBV6-3 with TRBJ2-2; D is possibly TRBD2 (6 bases). Germline assignment: CDR1 MNHEY and CDR2 SVGEGT. The CDR3 runs 16 residues. The V and J ends lost 2 bases and 4 bases respectively, with 14 bases between them. Here the CDR3 DNA reads TGTGCCAGCAGTTACGGGCCGGGAGTATCCACCGGGGAGCTGTTTTTT. It translates to CASSYGPGVSTGELFF.

This chain links TRBV4-3 with TRBJ2-2; 9 bases agree with TRBD2. The CDR3 loop spans 19 amino acids. The junction had 15 bases not matched to a gene; V was cut back by 3 bases and J by 4 bases. Looked up from germline, CDR1 is LGHNA and CDR2 is YSLEER. CDR3 loop: CASSQTSLAGGPGTGELFF. CDR3 nucleotides: TGCGCCAGCAGCCAGACCTCCCTGGCGGGAGGGCCTGGCACCGGGGAGCTGTTTTTT.

This clonotype was detected a few times. V usage is TRBV28 and J usage is TRBJ1-1; unclear D gene. Trimming pared 3 bases from V and 6 bases from J, leaving 11 bases between. Germline CDR1 is MDHEN and CDR2 is SYDVKM. The CDR3 consists of 13 residues. Here the CDR3 reads CASSFSPAAEAFF. CDR3 coding DNA: TGTGCCAGCAGTTTTTCCCCGGCAGCTGAAGCTTTCTTT.

This clonotype has a count of ten or more. This chain connects TRBV11-2 to TRBJ1-1, with D tentatively TRBD1 (5 bases). The CDR3 spans 15 residues. The germline V gene has CDR1 SGHAT and CDR2 FQNNGV. V dropped 6 bases and J dropped 5 bases, with 19 bases sitting between them. The CDR3 DNA reads as TGTGCCAGCAGGGGGACGAGGAGACCACGAACTGAAGCTTTCTTT. As protein: CASRGTRRPRTEAFF.

The rearrangement links TRBV20-1 to TRBJ2-7, with 9 bases identical to TRBD2. The CDR3 is made up of 14 amino acids. Unmatched junction bases numbered 4, after V lost 1 base and J lost 3 bases. The V gene's germline CDR1 is DFQATT and CDR2 SNEGSKA (reference sequence). The CDR3 sequence: CSARVLAGRYEQYF. In DNA, the CDR3 is TGCAGTGCTAGAGTACTAGCGGGTCGCTACGAGCAGTACTTC.

V is TRBV20-1 and J is TRBJ2-3; perhaps TRBD1 as D (5 bases). This CDR3 region has 12 residues. CDR1 and CDR2 from the germline V gene are DFQATT and SNEGSKA (reference sequence). Trimming removed 2 bases at V and 7 bases at J, with 10 bases between. As DNA, the CDR3 is TGCAGTGCTAGACAGGGTCCCTATACGCAGTATTTT. This sequence encodes CSARQGPYTQYF.